Below are 22 T cell receptor beta chains sequenced from a single sample in a study of CD8 T cells in Susac syndrome. RNA in amounts of roughly 0.5 to 1 ug was reverse transcribed with random hexamers. TCRdb passed the immunoSEQ multiplex PCR reads through MiXCR, listing each CDR3 protein once. Altogether about 150,000 distinct CDR3 sequences are present, 94% being singletons, with the ten largest covering over 0.07%. The sequenced material came from CD4+ T cells from PBMCs. Receptor source: a human donor in good health.

The chain employs TRBV7-2 and TRBJ2-7; perhaps TRBD1 as D (6 bases). Per the germline V gene, CDR1 is SGHTA and CDR2 is FQGNSA. The CDR3 has 16 residues. V was cut by 0 bases and J by 4 bases, with 16 bases left in between. This CDR3 is CASSLAAGTLLYEQYF. CDR3 nucleotides: TGTGCCAGCAGCTTAGCGGCCGGGACACTCCTTTACGAGCAGTACTTC.

This chain uses TRBV6-1 with TRBJ1-5; D is undetermined. The CDR3 spans 12 residues. Germline CDR1 and CDR2: MNHNS and SASEGT. V dropped 7 bases and J dropped 5 bases, with 9 bases sitting between them. This chain's CDR3 is CASTLSDQPQHF. DNA for the CDR3: TGTGCCAGCACCCTATCCGATCAGCCCCAGCATTTT.

The J gene is TRBJ2-3, the V gene TRBV5-1; D ambiguous. The germline CDR1 and CDR2 sequences are SGHRS and YFSETQ. The CDR3 is made up of 15 amino acids. V was cut by 1 base and J by 1 base, with 10 bases left in between. CDR3 protein: CASSLRALGTDTQYF. CDR3 in DNA: TGCGCCAGCAGCTTGAGGGCCCTTGGCACAGATACGCAGTATTTT.

CDR3 bases: TGTGCCAGCAGAAACCCACCGGGACAGGGAAACAATGAGCAGTTCTTC. Its protein product is CASRNPPGQGNNEQFF. The chain carries TRBV28 and TRBJ2-1, with 9 nucleotides matching TRBD1. Looked up from germline, CDR1 is MDHEN and CDR2 is SYDVKM. The CDR3 contains 16 residues. Unmatched junction bases numbered 11, after V lost 6 bases and J lost 5 bases.

J is TRBJ2-1 and V is TRBV20-1; D gene unclear. The germline V gene encodes CDR1 DFQATT and CDR2 SNEGSKA (reference sequence). The CDR3 is 12 residues long. The CDR3 DNA sequence: TGCAGCCCTAGAGGCTCCTACAATGAGCAGTTCTTC. Protein sequence: CSPRGSYNEQFF.

The gene calls are TRBV10-3 and TRBJ1-1, with D possibly TRBD1 on 5 matching bases. V was cut by 2 bases and J by 1 base, with 8 bases left in between. CDR1 and CDR2 from the germline V gene are ENHRY and SYGVKD. The CDR3 runs 14 residues. CDR3 sequence: CAISEQGRNTEAFF. CDR3 sequence (DNA): TGTGCCATCAGTGAGCAGGGAAGGAACACTGAAGCTTTCTTT.

The chain links TRBV6-5 to TRBJ2-7; TRBD1 or TRBD2 may be the D gene (5 bases each). V lost 6 bases and J lost 6, with 21 bases in between. The length of the CDR3 is 15 residues. Germline CDR1 reads MNHEY; CDR2 reads SVGAGI. The CDR3: CASRTDRRGIREQYF. The CDR3 nucleotides read TGTGCCAGCAGAACTGACAGACGGGGAATACGCGAGCAGTACTTC.

The chain employs TRBV3-1 and TRBJ2-7; D ambiguous. Germline V gene data show CDR1 as LGHDT and CDR2 as YNNKEL (reference sequence). The CDR3 loop spans 17 amino acids. V was shortened by 1 base and J by 6 bases, with 22 bases between the two germline ends. The CDR3 coding sequence is TGTGCCAGCAGCCAAGGGTCCAGACAACGCTTTTTCGTCGAGCAGTACTTC. Protein sequence: CASSQGSRQRFFVEQYF.

This chain links TRBV5-1 with TRBJ1-1; D is possibly TRBD1 (5 bases). The germline V and J ends were trimmed by 6 bases and 0 bases, with 12 bases remaining between them. Germline V gene lookup returns CDR1 SGHRS and CDR2 YFSETQ. CDR3 size: 14 residues. CDR3 coding DNA: TGCGCCAGCACCCAAATAGGGGTGAACACTGAAGCTTTCTTT. It yields the protein CASTQIGVNTEAFF.

The V and J genes are TRBV2 and TRBJ2-1; 8 bases are a match to TRBD1. J was trimmed by 0 bases and V by 8 bases; bases with no gene match: 9. The CDR3 consists of 16 residues. Germline CDR1 is SNHLY and CDR2 is FYNNEI. CDR3 region: CASQSVTGDSYNEQFF. The CDR3, as DNA: TGTGCCAGCCAGAGTGTGACAGGGGACTCCTACAATGAGCAGTTCTTC. Based on the CDR3 plus reference TRBV2 and TRBJ2-1, the full variable domain is EPEVTQTPSHQVTQMGQEVILRCVPISNHLYFYWYRQILGQKVEFLVSFYNNEISEKSEIFDDQFSVERPDGSNFTLKIRSTKLEDSAMYFCASQSVTGDSYNEQFFGPGTRLTVL.

This clonotype appeared a single time. The chain recombines TRBV7-3 with TRBJ1-1; TRBD1 is a possible D gene (6 bases). The germline V and J ends were trimmed by 1 base and 6 bases, with 12 bases remaining between them. Germline CDR1 reads SGHTA; CDR2 reads FQGTGA. CDR3 length equals 14 residues. In DNA form, the CDR3 reads TGTGCCAGCAGCTTAAAGGGACCAGGGGCTGAAGCTTTCTTT. Its translation: CASSLKGPGAEAFF.

The CDR3 DNA reads as TGCGCCAGCGTGGAGGCCCCCTCTGGGGCCAACGTCCTGACTTTC. Amino acids: CASVEAPSGANVLTF. The chain combines TRBV4-1 with TRBJ2-6, with D perhaps matching TRBD2 (5 bases). The V end was cut by 8 bases, the J end by 0 bases, with 11 bases between. The germline CDR1 and CDR2 sequences are MGHRA and YSYEKL. This CDR3 region has 15 residues.

The chain employs TRBV12-3 or TRBV12-4 and TRBJ2-1; 10 positions match TRBD2. J gave up 12 bases and V 5 bases, and 13 bases lay outside the gene matches. The CDR3 spans 15 residues. This chain's CDR3 is CASSMVRGLADGQFF. CDR3 DNA: TGTGCCAGCAGTATGGTTCGTGGACTAGCGGATGGGCAGTTCTTC.

The chain links TRBV7-3 to TRBJ2-3; D call uncertain. The CDR3 sequence is 13 residues long. Deletions cut 1 base from V and 4 bases from J, with 6 bases between. From germline, CDR1 is SGHTA and CDR2 FQGTGA. DNA of the CDR3: TGTGCCAGCAGCTTAAACCCAGCAGATACGCAGTATTTT. Amino acids: CASSLNPADTQYF.

CDR3 nucleotide sequence: TGTGCCAGCAGTGAACATTATCAGGGCCACTCTGGGGCCAACGTCCTGACTTTC. Translated, it gives CASSEHYQGHSGANVLTF. The V and J genes are TRBV6-1 and TRBJ2-6; D possibly corresponds to TRBD1 (5 bases). Trimming removed 2 bases from V and 0 bases from J, with 14 bases in between. CDR3 size: 18 residues. The germline CDR1 and CDR2 sequences are MNHNS and SASEGT.

The chain employs TRBV10-3 and TRBJ2-7; D might be TRBD2 (5 bases). Germline V lookup: CDR1 ENHRY, CDR2 SYGVKD. Trimming removed 0 bases from V and 5 bases from J, with 11 bases in between. The CDR3 sequence is 14 residues long. Written as DNA, the CDR3 is TGTGCCATCAGTGAGTCGGCCAGGACTGACGAGCAGTACTTC. As protein: CAISESARTDEQYF.

This clonotype was counted between two and nine times. The chain couples TRBV29-1 to TRBJ2-7, with 7 bases lining up with TRBD1. CDR3 length: 13 amino acids. V lost 1 base to trimming and J lost 3 bases; unmatched junction nucleotides: 3. Germline V gene lookup returns CDR1 SQVTM and CDR2 ANQGSEA. This CDR3 reads CSVEAGQDYEQYF. CDR3 nucleotide sequence: TGCAGCGTTGAAGCCGGACAGGACTACGAGCAGTACTTC.

The rearrangement links TRBV2 to TRBJ2-1; no reliable D call. Trimming removed 5 bases at V and 5 bases at J, with 7 bases between. CDR3 length equals 12 residues. Per germline, CDR1 SNHLY and CDR2 FYNNEI. The CDR3 DNA is TGTGCCAGCAGTAGACGGGACAATGAGCAGTTCTTC. It translates to CASSRRDNEQFF. The full variable domain, with the rest looked up from reference TRBV2 and TRBJ2-1, is EPEVTQTPSHQVTQMGQEVILRCVPISNHLYFYWYRQILGQKVEFLVSFYNNEISEKSEIFDDQFSVERPDGSNFTLKIRSTKLEDSAMYFCASSRRDNEQFFGPGTRLTVL.

The chain uses TRBV7-9 and TRBJ1-4; D is uncertain. The CDR3 sequence is 15 residues long. V lost 3 bases and J 0 bases, leaving 8 bases between the germline ends. Per germline, CDR1 SEHNR and CDR2 FQNEAQ (reference sequence). The CDR3 reads CASSFGAATNEKLFF. CDR3 bases: TGTGCCAGCAGCTTCGGAGCGGCAACTAATGAAAAACTGTTTTTT.

The chain is built from TRBV5-1 and TRBJ1-2; D remains ambiguous. Trimming stripped 2 bases from V and 5 bases from J, with 10 bases between. Germline lookup yields CDR1 SGHRS and CDR2 YFSETQ. The CDR3 loop spans 13 amino acids. For the CDR3, the DNA is TGCGCCAGCAGCTTCGGCCAGGCTTATGGCTACACCTTC. This translates into CASSFGQAYGYTF.

V is TRBV5-1 and J is TRBJ2-5; 8 nucleotides match TRBD1. This CDR3 comprises 16 residues. V lost 3 bases and J lost 2; bases outside the gene matches: 9. Germline CDR1 and CDR2: SGHRS and YFSETQ. The CDR3 region is CASSSRGQAAQETQYF. The CDR3 coding sequence is TGCGCCAGCAGCTCCAGGGGACAGGCTGCTCAAGAGACCCAGTACTTC.

The chain links TRBV29-1 to TRBJ2-3, with D possibly matching TRBD2 (5 bases). The CDR3 is 13 residues long. Per germline, CDR1 SQVTM and CDR2 ANQGSEA. V was trimmed by 6 bases and J by 3 bases, leaving 13 bases between them. CDR3 nucleotide sequence: TGCAGCGTCCCCCCACTAGAGACAGATACGCAGTATTTT. Amino acids: CSVPPLETDTQYF.